This T cell receptor beta chain stems from a study of blood T cells in healthy people across ages. Worth noting for this clonotype: Its antigen is not known.

Study results and limitations: What prevented conclusive comparison of naive and antigen-experienced cells was that PBMCs were unsorted. As age increased, TCR beta diversity per million T cells fell in a roughly linear fashion. Higher diversity and more naive CD4+ cells were features of long-lived donors, compared to aged donors. Naive T cell percentage showed a strong correlation with the diversity of TCR beta.

A second PCR of 7 to 11 cycles used a sample-barcoded 5' primer and a J-beta primer mix. TCRdb re-analysed the 5' RACE reads in MiXCR, keeping a single row per CDR3 protein. The table includes 1.5 million to 2 million distinct CDR3 sequences, 30% to 35% detected once. Sequenced material: blood. The clonotype comes from a woman in her twenties or thirties in good health.

The CDR3 DNA reads TGTGCCAGCAGCGCAGGGGGCGGTAGTGTGTGGAATACGCAGTATTTT. Translating it yields CASSAGGGSVWNTQYF. V is TRBV9 and J is TRBJ2-3; TRBD1 matches 8 bases. CDR3 length equals 16 residues. Trimming took 3 bases from V and 7 from J; bases not matched to a gene: 13. Germline V lookup: CDR1 SGDLS, CDR2 YYNGEE.